This paragraph reports one T cell receptor (beta chain). Which antigen it targets is not known. No much larger clonotype is one base removed from it; base qualities were not supplied. The cohort consisted of 600 to 700 healthy bone marrow donors. Cohort members were all nominally healthy when sampled, although unrecorded immune exposures were likely present. The donor tested CMV seropositive and was one of the 289 seropositive cohort members. Each donor provided a peripheral blood sample, and peripheral blood mononuclear cells were used for TCR beta sequencing. Genomic DNA extraction from the blood cell samples was performed with the Qiagen DNeasy Blood Extraction Kit. This entry comes from a study of cytomegalovirus exposure and HLA in healthy donors (TCRdb year 2017). Looking at the study overall: An earlier analysis of roughly 570 of the donors reported 276 Gb of sequence data and about 120 million unique TCR beta sequences obtained from some 170 million T cells. The genetic ancestry cluster associated with self-reported Caucasian donors included 81% of the roughly 360 genotyped donors. Every discovery cohort repertoire had been produced on one sequencing platform. Donor age, sex, ethnicity and CMV serostatus were compiled alongside the repertoire data. Class I and class II HLA loci were covered by the typing at four-digit resolution. High-throughput TCR immunosequencing, statistical association of individual TCRs with disease status, and machine learning were combined to predict cytomegalovirus infection status. The study used immunosequencing to profile the T cell repertoires of under 700 subjects and linked those repertoires to cytomegalovirus serostatus. Roughly five DR-DQ haplotypes were treated as single units for association and clustering because of strong linkage in the cohort. The study was designed to test whether signatures of past pathogen exposure could be identified by cataloging public T cell receptors. Rather than drawing on any new phenotypic data, the later analysis identified candidate immune exposures from TCR beta sequences and the way those sequences occurred across donors. On average, roughly 200,000 unique TCR beta nucleotide sequences were sequenced per donor among several hundred genotyped donors of the cohort, with around 19% of those sequences being non-productive. Besides the first cohort of some 670 subjects, a separate validation cohort made up of 120 different subjects was used. A later genetic analysis used genome-wide SNP genotypes for about 60% of the roughly 700 donors, treating that subset as a discovery cohort. About 280 gigabases of sequencing data and around 85 million unique TCR sequences made up an early release that covered 500 to 700 HLA-typed donors. Typing coverage differed by locus: A, B, C, DRB1 and DQB1 were typed in about 620-630 donors, DQA1 in 500 to 550, DPA1 in 600 to 610, and DPB1 in 400 to 490. In an earlier analysis of 500 to 650 of the donors, high-throughput TCR beta sequencing was used to judge whether each TCR beta V gene segment behaved as functional or pseudogenic. A later analysis re-analyzed previously published TCR beta repertoires from several hundred donors and added high-resolution HLA genotyping to study TCR occurrence patterns.

Overall study outcomes, separate from this receptor: Most CMV-associated TCR beta chains appeared to be HLA-restricted in a later analysis, and the HLA associations seemed to be driven largely by CMV exposure. The study listed approximately 160 TCR beta chains as associated with cytomegalovirus. Compared with the approximately 600-donor mean, donors in an Asian-associated ancestry cluster had fewer N-insertions in productive TCRs, according to a later genetic analysis. Presence/absence analyses assumed roughly uniform sequencing depth across donors, an assumption that may not hold. Because HLA typing was missing for some donors at each locus, association tests included only the typed subset. Immune exposure information for the cohort was limited to CMV serostatus. When HLA alleles, especially DR and DQ, strongly co-occurred, attributing TCR associations to individual alleles was difficult. An association between a missense DCLRE1C variant and V-gene and J-gene trimming of TCR beta chains was found in a later genetic analysis and replicated in an independent cohort. Because counts were too low, 15 to 20 rarely observed V segments, including chromosome 9 orphons, were excluded from the earlier analysis of 587 of the donors. Compared with equally common non-associated chains, HLA-associated TCR beta chains in a later analysis were more clonally expanded and had lower generation probabilities. It was suggested by the authors that the approach could potentially be generalized to other disease states and immunological phenotypes. Broadly in line with IMGT annotations, most TCR beta V segments showed up in productive rearrangements about 90% or about 30% of the time in an earlier analysis of 587 of the donors. Correlated functional status among segregating V segments might be attributable to linkage disequilibrium, but an unknown experimental factor could not be ruled out. A further reported finding was that TCR beta sequences accurately predicted the HLA-A and HLA-B alleles for most subjects in the first cohort. The classifier was reported to diagnose cytomegalovirus status with high specificity and sensitivity in both the original and validation cohorts. Three of the identified cytomegalovirus-associated TCR beta chains were confirmed in vitro to be specific for cytomegalovirus antigens. Most TCR sequences were observed very rarely across donors, whereas some public TCRs were present in many individuals. Because the 87-base-pair reads could not distinguish some IMGT-functional V segments, including TRBV6-2 and TRBV6-3, those segments were excluded. According to a later analysis, TCR association rates differed among HLA loci, with DRB1 alleles showing the most associated TCRs and HLA-C alleles showing the fewest. This cohort had only TCR beta chains sequenced, and the lack of alpha or paired-chain data limited which features could be detected. A later analysis associated 16,951 TCR beta sequences with specific HLA alleles at a false discovery rate of 0.05. A cluster of highly shared sequence variants was judged likely to be a technical artifact of the sequencing pipeline. Several of the top co-occurrence clusters appeared to be linked to parvovirus B19, influenza, CMV and Epstein-Barr virus, according to a later analysis.

V loses 4 bases, J loses 5 bases, and the germline ends lie 11 bases apart. The CDR3, cysteine through phenylalanine, is 12 amino acids long. The entry retains the CDR3 DNA only, 36 bases that are in frame from base 1. CDR1 and CDR2 were assigned from the germline V gene as SQVTM and ANQGSEA. Library creation used the immunoSEQ multiplex PCR assay. The multiplex PCR relied on a mix of 60 forward primers for TCR Vbeta segments and 13 reverse primers for TCR Jbeta segments. Amplification of the CDR3 region of rearranged TCR beta genes was performed with a multiplex PCR assay on genomic DNA. Amplified TCR beta libraries were sequenced as 87-base-pair reads on the Illumina HiSeq System. The paper's processing steps were these. Across the roughly 700 repertoires, a later analysis counted 60 million to 90 million unique TCR beta chains, around 11 million of which were shared by at least two donors. Raw reads were error-corrected and collapsed into unique sequences by a nearest-neighbor algorithm in which closely related sequences were merged to remove PCR and sequencing errors. To assign V, D and J gene segments, CDR3 sequences were aligned to IMGT reference sequences. Each retained sequence needed at least a six-nucleotide match to both a V gene segment and a J gene segment. A rearrangement counted as productive if the CDR3 had no stop codons and remained in frame with V and J, and every other rearrangement counted as non-productive. Following IMGT convention, CDR3 was defined as the stretch from the second conserved V-encoded cysteine up to the conserved J-encoded phenylalanine. The earlier analysis of 500 to 600 of the donors excluded sequences that lacked an unambiguous match to a single V gene segment. In an earlier analysis of approximately 500 of the donors, a V segment was called functional when productive rearrangements were above 56.7%, and segregating when the standard deviation between donors exceeded 5%. To diagnose cytomegalovirus status from the catalog of TCR beta chain sequences, a statistical classification framework was built. A later analysis assigned V and J genes by comparing TCR nucleotide sequences with IMGT/GENE-DB human TR gene sequences. In a later analysis, CDR3 sequences and most-parsimonious VDJ recombination scenarios were assigned using the TCRdist pipeline. A later analysis defined each TCR beta chain by its CDR3 amino acid sequence plus V-gene family, and excluded reads lacking a unique V-gene family. As a way to deal with suspected cross-contamination and a sequencing artifact, a later analysis dropped nearly 600 nucleotide sequences that were highly shared and had low generation probability. In a later analysis, a clonal expansion index was calculated for each public chain from normalized within-repertoire ranks of inferred template counts. A later analysis computed generation probabilities with a VDJ recombination model fitted to out-of-frame rearrangements, and checked the results against IGoR. A later analysis scored TCR-TCR, TCR-HLA and TCR-CMV co-occurrence with hypergeometric tests, applying a repertoire-size bias correction to TCR pairs. A later analysis estimated false discovery rates by permuting HLA or CMV assignments 20 times. A later analysis grouped co-occurring TCRs with DBSCAN, adding TCRdist sequence similarity when clustering within HLA-allele-positive subsets. Co-occurrence clustering excluded repertoires with fewer than 30,000 or more than 120,000 public chains, plus five with anomalous nucleotide sharing. What TCRdb holds here is the immuneACCESS table cut down to in-frame rearrangements. Part of the clones is not present; checked against another copy, under half of the missing clones reflect an unresolved V gene, and the others are unexplained. V and J calls and clone size are those listed in that table; D and trimming were worked out from the DNA. The sample data list approximately 73,000 clones, and 60% to 80% of these were observed just once. In total, the top ten clones hold 22% of the sample.

Here the chain combines TRBV29-1 and TRBJ1-2; D gene: possibly TRBD1, on 6 matching bases. What was sequenced was PBMCs. The sequence was collected from a woman in her thirties or forties in good health and CMV-seropositive. The base sequence is TGCAGCGTTGCGGACAGTCAGTATGGCTACACCTTC. This is translated as CSVADSQYGYTF.